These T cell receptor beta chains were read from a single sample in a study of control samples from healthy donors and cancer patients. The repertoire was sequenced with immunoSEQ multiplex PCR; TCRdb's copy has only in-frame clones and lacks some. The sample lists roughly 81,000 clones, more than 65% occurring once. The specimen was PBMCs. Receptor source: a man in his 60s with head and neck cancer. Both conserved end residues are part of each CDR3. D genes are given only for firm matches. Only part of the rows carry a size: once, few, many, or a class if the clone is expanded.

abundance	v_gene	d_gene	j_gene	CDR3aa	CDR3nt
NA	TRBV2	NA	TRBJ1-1	CASSEVLRVTNTEAFF	TGTGCCAGCAGTGAAGTCTTGAGGGTTACAAACACTGAAGCTTTCTTT
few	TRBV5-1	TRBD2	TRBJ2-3	CASSQLAGGPGTDTQYF	TGCGCCAGCAGTCAACTAGCGGGAGGGCCGGGCACAGATACGCAGTATTTT
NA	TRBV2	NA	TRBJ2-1	CASSPSLGRIDEQFF	TGTGCCAGCAGCCCATCCTTGGGGAGGATCGATGAGCAGTTCTTC
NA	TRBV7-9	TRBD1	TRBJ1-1	CASSTQGAQSSTFF	TGTGCCAGCAGCACACAGGGGGCGCAAAGTTCAACTTTCTTT
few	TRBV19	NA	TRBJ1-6	CATEPSWGRFNSPLHF	TGTGCCACCGAACCTTCCTGGGGACGGTTTAATTCACCCCTCCACTTT
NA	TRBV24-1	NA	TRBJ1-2	CATSDPTQGDYGYTF	TGTGCCACCAGTGACCCGACCCAGGGAGACTATGGCTACACCTTC
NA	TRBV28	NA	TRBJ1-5	CASSSDPLNQPQHF	TGTGCCAGCAGTTCAGACCCACTTAATCAGCCCCAGCATTTT
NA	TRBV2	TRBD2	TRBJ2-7	CASSVLAGNYEQYF	TGTGCCAGCAGTGTCCTAGCGGGAAATTACGAGCAGTACTTC
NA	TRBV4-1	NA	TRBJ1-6	CASSQDPQGDSPLHF	TGCGCCAGCAGCCAAGACCCACAGGGTGATTCACCCCTCCACTTT
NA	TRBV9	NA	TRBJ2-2	CASSVRPINTGELFF	TGTGCCAGCAGCGTGAGGCCCATCAACACCGGGGAGCTGTTTTTT
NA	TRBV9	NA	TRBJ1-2	CASSVAPDYGYTF	TGTGCCAGCAGCGTAGCCCCTGACTATGGCTACACCTTC
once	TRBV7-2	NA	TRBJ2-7	CASSLYGYEQYF	TGTGCCAGCAGCTTATACGGGTACGAGCAGTACTTC
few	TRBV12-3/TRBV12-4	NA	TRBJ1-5	CASSLGQPQHF	TGTGCCAGCAGTTTAGGTCAGCCCCAGCATTTT
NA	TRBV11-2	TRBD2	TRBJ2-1	CASSPAYLGGSEQFF	TGTGCCAGCAGCCCGGCCTATTTGGGCGGGAGCGAGCAGTTCTTC
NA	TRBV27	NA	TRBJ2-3	CASRTTTSTDTQYF	TGTGCCAGCAGAACGACCACTAGCACAGATACGCAGTATTTT
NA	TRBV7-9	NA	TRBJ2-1	CASSFIANEQFF	TGTGCCAGCAGCTTCATCGCGAATGAGCAGTTCTTC
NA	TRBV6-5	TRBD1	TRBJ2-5	CASSYRLSGGETQYF	TGTGCCAGCAGTTACAGGTTATCAGGGGGAGAGACCCAGTACTTC
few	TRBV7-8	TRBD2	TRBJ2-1	CASSPWTSGSHEQFF	TGTGCCAGCAGCCCATGGACTAGCGGGAGCCATGAGCAGTTCTTC
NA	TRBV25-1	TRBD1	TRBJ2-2	CASCRRDRGGELFF	TGTGCCAGCTGCAGACGGGACAGGGGAGGGGAGCTGTTTTTT
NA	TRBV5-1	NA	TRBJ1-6	CASSSGLRTSPLHF	TGCGCCAGCAGCTCGGGCCTTCGGACTTCACCCCTCCACTTT
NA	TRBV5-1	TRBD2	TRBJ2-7	CASSRGGYEQYF	TGCGCCAGCAGCCGGGGGGGCTACGAGCAGTACTTC
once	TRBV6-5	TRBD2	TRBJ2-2	CASRRAGGRTGELFF	TGTGCCAGCAGACGAGCGGGAGGTCGGACCGGGGAGCTGTTTTTT
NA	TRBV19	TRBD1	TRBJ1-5	CASTDRGGPNQPQHF	TGTGCCAGTACAGACAGGGGGGGACCCAATCAGCCCCAGCATTTT
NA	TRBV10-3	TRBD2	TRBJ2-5	CAISAAGAPETQYF	TGTGCCATCAGTGCTGCGGGAGCCCCAGAGACCCAGTACTTC
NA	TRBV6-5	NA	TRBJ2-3	CASSNTDTQYF	TGTGCCAGCAGTAACACAGATACGCAGTATTTT
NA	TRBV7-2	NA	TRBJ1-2	CASSFRVDYGYTF	TGTGCCAGCAGCTTTCGGGTTGACTATGGCTACACCTTC
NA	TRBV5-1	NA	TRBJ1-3	CASAPRSSENTIYF	TGCGCCAGCGCCCCTCGGTCCTCGGAGAACACCATATATTTT
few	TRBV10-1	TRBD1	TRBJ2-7	CASSDWDRVTLGYF	TGCGCCAGCAGTGACTGGGACAGGGTGACATTGGGGTACTTC
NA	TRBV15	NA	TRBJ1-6	CATSRTDSSSYNSPLHF	TGTGCCACCAGTCGGACGGACTCGAGCTCCTATAATTCACCCCTCCACTTT
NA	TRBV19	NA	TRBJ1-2	CASGPRTANYGYTF	TGTGCCAGTGGCCCCCGGACAGCTAACTATGGCTACACCTTC
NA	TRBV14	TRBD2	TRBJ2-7	CASSQYSGGAKILYEQYF	TGTGCCAGCAGCCAATATAGCGGGGGAGCCAAGATCCTCTACGAGCAGTACTTC
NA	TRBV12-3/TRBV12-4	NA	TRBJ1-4	CASSSIEKLFF	TGTGCCAGCAGCAGCATAGAAAAACTGTTTTTT
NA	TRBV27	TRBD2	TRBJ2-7	CASTKSGSLIYEQYF	TGTGCCAGCACCAAAAGCGGGAGCCTGATCTACGAGCAGTACTTC
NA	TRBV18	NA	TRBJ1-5	CASSPTLGSNQPQHF	TGTGCCAGCTCACCGACGTTAGGTAGCAATCAGCCCCAGCATTTT
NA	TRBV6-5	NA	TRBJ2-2	CAKRLDASGELFF	TGTGCCAAAAGACTCGACGCGTCCGGGGAGCTGTTTTTT
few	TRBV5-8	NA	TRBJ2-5	CASSRSTGFETQYF	TGTGCCAGCAGCCGGAGCACAGGGTTCGAGACCCAGTACTTC
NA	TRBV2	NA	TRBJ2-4	CASREGLAKNIQYF	TGTGCCAGCCGAGAGGGATTAGCCAAAAACATTCAGTACTTC
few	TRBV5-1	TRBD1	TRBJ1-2	CASSLGGTENYGYTF	TGCGCCAGCAGCTTGGGGGGGACAGAGAACTATGGCTACACCTTC
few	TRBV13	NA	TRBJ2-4	CASSLGTPFAKNIQYF	TGTGCCAGCAGCTTGGGGACCCCCTTCGCCAAAAACATTCAGTACTTC
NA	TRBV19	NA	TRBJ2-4	CASPEGLAKNIQYF	TGTGCCAGCCCCGAGGGACTAGCCAAAAACATTCAGTACTTC
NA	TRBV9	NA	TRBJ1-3	CASSTLAGTTTGNTIYF	TGTGCCAGCAGCACCCTCGCCGGGACCACAACTGGAAACACCATATATTTT
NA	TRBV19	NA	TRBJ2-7	CASSMQVPSYEQYF	TGTGCCAGTAGTATGCAGGTCCCCTCCTACGAGCAGTACTTC
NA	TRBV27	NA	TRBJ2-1	CASSLSSFPPSYNEQFF	TGTGCCAGCAGTTTATCATCGTTTCCACCCTCCTACAATGAGCAGTTCTTC
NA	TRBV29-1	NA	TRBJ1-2	CSVDPGYYGYTF	TGCAGCGTAGATCCAGGGTACTATGGCTACACCTTC
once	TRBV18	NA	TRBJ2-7	CASSSQEDEQYF	TGTGCCAGCTCGTCACAGGAGGACGAGCAGTACTTC
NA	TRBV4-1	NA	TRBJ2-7	CASSQEGLGEQYF	TGCGCCAGCAGCCAAGAGGGTCTGGGCGAGCAGTACTTC
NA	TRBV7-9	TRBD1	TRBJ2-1	CASRPGQGVMIDEQFF	TGTGCCAGCAGACCGGGACAGGGAGTAATGATCGATGAGCAGTTCTTC
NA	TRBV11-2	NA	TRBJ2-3	CASSLGSSGTGDTQYF	TGTGCCAGCAGCTTAGGGTCTAGCGGGACAGGAGATACGCAGTATTTT
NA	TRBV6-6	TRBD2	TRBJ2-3	CASSPLTGTSGTDTQYF	TGTGCCAGCAGTCCACTAACCGGGACTAGCGGCACAGATACGCAGTATTTT
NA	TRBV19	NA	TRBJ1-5	CASTAGGYRDQPQHF	TGTGCCAGTACCGCGGGGGGGTACCGCGATCAGCCCCAGCATTTT
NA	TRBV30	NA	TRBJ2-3	CAWSVGSSTDTQYF	TGTGCCTGGAGTGTTGGGTCCAGCACAGATACGCAGTATTTT
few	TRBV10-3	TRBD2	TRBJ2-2	CAIRGSGRASGELFF	TGTGCCATCAGGGGGAGCGGGAGGGCCTCCGGGGAGCTGTTTTTT
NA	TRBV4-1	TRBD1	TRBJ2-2	CASSQGTTGFPGELFF	TGCGCCAGCAGCCAAGGGACGACAGGGTTTCCCGGGGAGCTGTTTTTT
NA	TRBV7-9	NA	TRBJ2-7	CASSLGLDVYEQYF	TGTGCCAGCAGCTTAGGGCTGGACGTTTACGAGCAGTACTTC
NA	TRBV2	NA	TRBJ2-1	CASSPDLPSYNEQFF	TGTGCCAGCAGTCCGGACTTACCCTCCTACAATGAGCAGTTCTTC
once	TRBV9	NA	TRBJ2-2	CASSVSGENTGELFF	TGTGCCAGCAGCGTATCCGGGGAAAACACCGGGGAGCTGTTTTTT
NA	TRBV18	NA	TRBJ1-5	CASSPGQTGLGQPQHF	TGTGCCAGCTCACCGGGCCAAACAGGTCTCGGTCAGCCCCAGCATTTT